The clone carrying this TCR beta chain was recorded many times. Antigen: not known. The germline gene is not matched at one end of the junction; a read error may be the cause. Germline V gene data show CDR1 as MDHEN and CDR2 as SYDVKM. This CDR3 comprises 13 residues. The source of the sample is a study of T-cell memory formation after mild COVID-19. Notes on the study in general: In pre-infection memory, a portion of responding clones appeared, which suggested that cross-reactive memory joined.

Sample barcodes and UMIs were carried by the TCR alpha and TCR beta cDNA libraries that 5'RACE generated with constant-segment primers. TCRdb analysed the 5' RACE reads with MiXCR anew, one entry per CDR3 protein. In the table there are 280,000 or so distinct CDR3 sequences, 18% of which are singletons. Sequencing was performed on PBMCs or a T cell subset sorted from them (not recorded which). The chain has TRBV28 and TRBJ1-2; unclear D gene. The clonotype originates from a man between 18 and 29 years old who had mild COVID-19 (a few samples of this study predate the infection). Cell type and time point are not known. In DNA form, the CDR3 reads TGTGCCAGCAGGGCCCCAAGTAACCATGGCTACACCTTC. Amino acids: CASRAPSNHGYTF.